This record concerns one TCR beta chain sequence. This record comes from a study of blood T cell repertoires in COVID-19. Study-level information: PBMCs, B-cell-depleted T cells, or T cells provided the cDNA or gDNA that made up the material.

Authors' methods: Amplification of reference gene primers was used by the study to estimate nucleated cell counts. The method was immunoSEQ multiplex PCR; TCRdb's version includes in-frame clones alone and lacks a portion of them. Clone size and V and J calls were adopted from that table, with D and trimming inferred from the DNA. The sample holds around 130,000 clones, around 83% seen once. Germline values: CDR1 SGDLS, CDR2 YYNGEE. Trimming shortened V by 2 bases and J by 1 base, and 15 bases separated the two germline ends. The CDR3 covers 17 residues. The sequence was collected from a human donor in a cohort sampled during active COVID-19. The specimen sequenced was peripheral blood. This chain links TRBV9 with TRBJ2-2; D may be TRBD2 (7 bases). The CDR3 coding sequence is TGTGCCAGCAGCGTGACCCGGGGGGCTCTGAACACCGGGGAGCTGTTTTTT. Protein sequence: CASSVTRGALNTGELFF.